This T cell receptor beta chain was recorded in a study of cytomegalovirus exposure and HLA in healthy donors. At the level of the study: Of over 300 genotyped donors, 70% to 85% clustered with self-reported Caucasian donors.

CDR1 is LGHNA and CDR2 is YNFKEQ in the germline V gene. The CDR3 contains 14 residues. The V end was cut by 4 bases, the J end by 8 bases, with 14 bases between. Concerning this clone itself: Its matching antigen is unknown.

Study-wide results and limits: Most of the CMV-associated TCR beta chains (in a later analysis) appeared to be HLA-restricted. When a later analysis compared HLA-associated TCR beta chains with equally common others, the HLA-associated chains turned out to be more clonally expanded and to have lower generation probabilities. Across all donors, roughly uniform sequencing depth was an assumption of the presence/absence analyses.

The PCR used 60 Vbeta and 13 Jbeta primers. Data came from immunoSEQ multiplex PCR; TCRdb stores just in-frame clones and leaves some out. The data contain 84,000 or so clones, around 82% of them singletons. This receptor was taken from a man in his forties or fifties in good health and CMV-seronegative. The V gene is TRBV4-2, the J gene TRBJ1-4; tentatively, D is TRBD1 (5 bases). The specimen was PBMCs. The CDR3 sequence: CASSPGGGTEKLFF. The CDR3 DNA sequence: TGTGCCAGCAGCCCCGGCGGGGGGACCGAAAAACTGTTTTTT.